The clone carrying this TCR beta chain was seen repeatedly, ten times or more. The investigators amplified TCR beta CDR3 regions from RNA transcripts. The TCR CDR3 was amplified in a first-round RT-PCR using the HTBI primer set. One entry per CDR3 protein results from TCRdb running MiXCR on the multiplex PCR reads. The sample consists of more than 300,000 distinct CDR3 sequences, about a sixth of them appearing once. The data are from a study of T cells in Graves' hyperthyroidism and ophthalmopathy. With V trimmed by 2 bases and J by 3 bases, 1 base remained unmatched. The length of the CDR3 is 14 residues. Germline V gene data show CDR1 as MNHEY and CDR2 as SMNVEV (reference sequence).

The chain has TRBV27 and TRBJ2-7, with 10 bases matching TRBD1. The material sequenced was blood. The origin of this receptor is a woman aged 25-40 years with Graves' hyperthyroidism that later progressed to Graves' ophthalmopathy. CDR3 sequence (DNA): TGTGCCAGCAGTTTAAGGGACAGGGGCTACGAGCAGTACTTC. Residues: CASSLRDRGYEQYF.